One TCR beta chain is described in this entry. The source of the sample is a study of T-cell reconstitution after alpha-beta-depleted transplantation in children. Preparation of the TCRbeta library used unique molecular identifiers. TCRdb called the PCR reads again in MiXCR, with one record for every CDR3 protein. The table records 450,000 to 600,000 distinct CDR3 sequences, roughly 18% of them present only once. This CDR3 spans 17 amino acids. Trimming cost V 5 bases and J 0 bases; bases outside gene matches: 6. Sequencing was performed on PBMCs from the stem cell graft donor, taken from the stem cell graft. This sequence joins TRBV12-3 or TRBV12-4 and TRBJ2-1, with 11 bases matching TRBD2. The source is a human donor who donated a stem cell graft to a child with acute lymphoblastic leukemia. CDR3 bases: TGTGCCAGCAGTCCTCCGACTAGCGGGAACTCCTACAATGAGCAGTTCTTC. It codes for CASSPPTSGNSYNEQFF.